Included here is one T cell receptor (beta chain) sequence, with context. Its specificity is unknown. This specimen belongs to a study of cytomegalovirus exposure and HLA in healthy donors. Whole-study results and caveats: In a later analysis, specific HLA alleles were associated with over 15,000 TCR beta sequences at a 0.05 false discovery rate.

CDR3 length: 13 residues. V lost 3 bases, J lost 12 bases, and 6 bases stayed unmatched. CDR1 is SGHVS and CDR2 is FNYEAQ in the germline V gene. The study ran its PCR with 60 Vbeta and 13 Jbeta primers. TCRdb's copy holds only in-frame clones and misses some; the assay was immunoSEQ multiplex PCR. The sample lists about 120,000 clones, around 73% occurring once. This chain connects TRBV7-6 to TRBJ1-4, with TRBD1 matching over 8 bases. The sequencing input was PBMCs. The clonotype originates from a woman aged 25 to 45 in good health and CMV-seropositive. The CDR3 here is CASSFSGGDELFF. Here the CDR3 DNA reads TGTGCCAGCAGCTTCTCAGGGGGCGATGAACTGTTTTTT.